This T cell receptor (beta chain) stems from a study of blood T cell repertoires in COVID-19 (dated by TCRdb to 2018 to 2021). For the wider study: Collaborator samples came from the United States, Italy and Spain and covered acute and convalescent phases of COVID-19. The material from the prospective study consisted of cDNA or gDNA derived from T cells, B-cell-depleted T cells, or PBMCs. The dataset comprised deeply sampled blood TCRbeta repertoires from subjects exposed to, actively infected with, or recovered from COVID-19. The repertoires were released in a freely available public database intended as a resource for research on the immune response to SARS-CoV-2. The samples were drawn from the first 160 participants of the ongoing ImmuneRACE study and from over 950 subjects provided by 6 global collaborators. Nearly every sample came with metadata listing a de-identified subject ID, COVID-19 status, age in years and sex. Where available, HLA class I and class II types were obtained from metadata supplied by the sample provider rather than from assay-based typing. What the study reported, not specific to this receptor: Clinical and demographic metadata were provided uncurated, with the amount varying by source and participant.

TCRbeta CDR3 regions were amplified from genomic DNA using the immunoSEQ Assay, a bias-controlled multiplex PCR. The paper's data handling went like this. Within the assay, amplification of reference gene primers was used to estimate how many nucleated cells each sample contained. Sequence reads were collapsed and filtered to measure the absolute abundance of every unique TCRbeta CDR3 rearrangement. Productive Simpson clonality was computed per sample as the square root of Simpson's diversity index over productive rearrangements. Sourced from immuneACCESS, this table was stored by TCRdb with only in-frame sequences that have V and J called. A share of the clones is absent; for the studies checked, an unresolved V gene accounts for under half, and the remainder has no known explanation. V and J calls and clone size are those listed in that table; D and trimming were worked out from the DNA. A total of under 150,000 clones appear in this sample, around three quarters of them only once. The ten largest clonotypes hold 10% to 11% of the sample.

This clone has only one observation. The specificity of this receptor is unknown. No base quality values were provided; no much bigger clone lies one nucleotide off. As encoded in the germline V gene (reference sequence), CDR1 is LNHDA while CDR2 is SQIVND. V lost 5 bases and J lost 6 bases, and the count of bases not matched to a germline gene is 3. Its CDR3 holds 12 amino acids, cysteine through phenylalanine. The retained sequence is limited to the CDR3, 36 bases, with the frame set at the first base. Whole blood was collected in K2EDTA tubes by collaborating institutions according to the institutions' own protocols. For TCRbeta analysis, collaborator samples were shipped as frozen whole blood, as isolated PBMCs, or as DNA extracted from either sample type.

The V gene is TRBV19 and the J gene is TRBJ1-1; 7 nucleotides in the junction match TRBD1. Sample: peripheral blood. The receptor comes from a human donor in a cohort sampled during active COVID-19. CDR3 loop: CASSVQGSEAFF. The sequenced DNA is TGTGCCAGTAGTGTACAGGGGTCTGAAGCTTTCTTT.